The rows below give T cell receptor beta chains drawn from one sample of a study of blood T cell repertoires in COVID-19. Sequenced by immunoSEQ multiplex PCR; TCRdb stores in-frame clones only, minus some. The sample contains over 200,000 clones, roughly 87% of which appear only once. The sequenced sample consisted of peripheral blood. These receptors all stem from a human donor in a cohort sampled during active COVID-19. Both conserved end residues are part of each CDR3. D genes are given only for firm matches.

v_gene: TRBV13; j_gene: TRBJ1-3; d_gene: TRBD1; CDR3aa: CASSDVMDREGNTIYF
v_gene: TRBV19; j_gene: TRBJ2-5; d_gene: -; CDR3aa: CASSIGLEETQYF
v_gene: TRBV28; j_gene: TRBJ2-6; d_gene: TRBD1; CDR3aa: CASRPGQKSSGANVLTF
v_gene: TRBV19; j_gene: TRBJ1-3; d_gene: TRBD1; CDR3aa: CASSIVPGTASGNTIYF
v_gene: TRBV25-1; j_gene: TRBJ1-2; d_gene: -; CDR3aa: CASQSLEGYGYTF
v_gene: TRBV5-1; j_gene: TRBJ2-1; d_gene: TRBD1; CDR3aa: CASSLEGTDYNEQFF
v_gene: TRBV30; j_gene: TRBJ1-4; d_gene: -; CDR3aa: CAWSVMGGANEKLFF
v_gene: TRBV12-5; j_gene: TRBJ1-6; d_gene: -; CDR3aa: CASGQGQLNSPLHF
v_gene: TRBV3-1/TRBV3-2; j_gene: TRBJ2-7; d_gene: TRBD2; CDR3aa: CASSQGWEGRYEQYF
v_gene: TRBV4-3; j_gene: TRBJ1-4; d_gene: TRBD1; CDR3aa: CASSQDVSQGASEKLFF
v_gene: TRBV19; j_gene: TRBJ1-1; d_gene: -; CDR3aa: CASMPRNTEAFF
v_gene: TRBV9; j_gene: TRBJ2-7; d_gene: TRBD2; CDR3aa: CASSPRLLGTSGRVYEQYF
v_gene: TRBV5-1; j_gene: TRBJ1-1; d_gene: TRBD1; CDR3aa: CASSPPTGGNTEAFF
v_gene: TRBV10-3; j_gene: TRBJ2-3; d_gene: TRBD2; CDR3aa: CAISVREGSSDTQYF
v_gene: TRBV7-2; j_gene: TRBJ2-6; d_gene: -; CDR3aa: CASSLAGSGAGSVLTF
v_gene: TRBV5-1; j_gene: TRBJ1-6; d_gene: TRBD1; CDR3aa: CASMGQTHNSPLHF
v_gene: TRBV3-1/TRBV3-2; j_gene: TRBJ2-7; d_gene: -; CDR3aa: CASSQVSGGSHEQYF
v_gene: TRBV4-3; j_gene: TRBJ2-1; d_gene: TRBD1; CDR3aa: CASTTGQGDRGEQFF